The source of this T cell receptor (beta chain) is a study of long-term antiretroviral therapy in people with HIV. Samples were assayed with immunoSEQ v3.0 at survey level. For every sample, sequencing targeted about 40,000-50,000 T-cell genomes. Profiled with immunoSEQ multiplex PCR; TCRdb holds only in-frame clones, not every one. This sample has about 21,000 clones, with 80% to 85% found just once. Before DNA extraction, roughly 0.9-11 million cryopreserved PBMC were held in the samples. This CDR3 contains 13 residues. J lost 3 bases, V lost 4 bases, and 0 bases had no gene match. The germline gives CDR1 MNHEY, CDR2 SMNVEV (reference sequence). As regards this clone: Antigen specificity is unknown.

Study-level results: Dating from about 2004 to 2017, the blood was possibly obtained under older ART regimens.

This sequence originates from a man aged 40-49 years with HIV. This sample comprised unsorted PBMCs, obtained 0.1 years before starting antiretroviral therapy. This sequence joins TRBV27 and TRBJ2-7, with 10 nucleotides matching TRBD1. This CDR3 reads CASSWDRGYEQYF. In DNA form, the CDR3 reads TGTGCCAGCAGTTGGGACAGGGGCTACGAGCAGTACTTC.